This T cell receptor beta chain originates from a study of blood T cell repertoires in COVID-19 (dated by TCRdb to the early 2020s). Background for the entire study: Samples covering the acute and convalescent phases of COVID-19 were provided by collaborators in the United States, Italy and Spain. Samples were obtained from the ongoing ImmuneRACE study (first 160 participants) and from about 1,300 subjects provided by 6 global collaborators. The material from the prospective study consisted of cDNA or gDNA derived from T cells, B-cell-depleted T cells, or PBMCs. Where available, HLA class I and class II types were taken from metadata supplied by the sample provider and were not determined by assay-based typing. Nearly every sample came with metadata listing a de-identified subject ID, COVID-19 status, age in years and sex. The repertoires were released in a freely available public database intended as a resource for research on the immune response to SARS-CoV-2. Deeply sampled blood TCRbeta repertoires from subjects exposed to, actively infected with, or recovered from COVID-19 were included in the dataset.

The paper's findings and limits, for the study overall: How much clinical and demographic metadata was included differed by source and by participant, and the metadata was provided uncurated.

As to this clone: This clone's antigen is unknown. Per-base qualities were not stored, and no clone one base away is much larger.

CDR1 LNHDA and CDR2 SQIVND are derived from the germline V gene (reference sequence). The junction carries 21 bases between V and J, which are trimmed by 7 bases and 6 bases respectively. The CDR3 starts with the cysteine, ends with the phenylalanine, and has 15 residues. CDR3 DNA only is kept here, 45 bases in frame from base 1. TCRbeta CDR3 regions were amplified from genomic DNA by means of the immunoSEQ Assay, a bias-controlled multiplex PCR. The source study handled its data this way. The number of nucleated cells in each sample was estimated by amplification of reference gene primers within the assay. Sequence reads were collapsed and filtered to measure the absolute abundance of every unique TCRbeta CDR3 rearrangement. Productive Simpson clonality was computed per sample as the square root of Simpson's diversity index over productive rearrangements. The table comes from immuneACCESS by way of TCRdb, which keeps in-frame sequences with V and J called. Part of the clones is missing from these tables; in studies checked, under half for an unresolved V gene and the rest for unknown reasons. V and J calls and clone size are copied from that table; D and trimming were computed from the DNA. This sample has approximately 89,000 clones in its table, and about 80% of those were observed once. The ten largest clones add up to about half of the sample.

Each collaborating institution followed its own protocols to collect whole blood in K2EDTA tubes. For TCRbeta analysis, collaborator samples were shipped as frozen whole blood, as isolated PBMCs, or as DNA extracted from either sample type. This chain is built from TRBV19 and TRBJ1-2; the D region possibly corresponds to TRBD1 (6 bases align). Specimen: peripheral blood. This receptor was taken from a human donor in a cohort sampled during active COVID-19. The CDR3 reads CASINRGALVDGYTF. The nucleotide sequence is TGTGCCAGTATCAATCGGGGGGCGCTTGTTGATGGCTACACCTTC.